Listed below are T cell receptor beta chains from one sample, sequenced in a study of blood T cells in healthy people across ages. TCRdb independently ran MiXCR on the 5' RACE reads; one entry per CDR3 protein. Counted here are 450,000 to 700,000 distinct CDR3 sequences, 27% occurring once; the ten biggest clones make up less than 20%. The sample taken for sequencing was blood. The source is a woman between 70 and 85 years old in good health. Both conserved end residues are trimmed from each CDR3. The D gene is left open where the match is weak.

v_call | d_call | cdr3_aa
TRBV29-1 | TRBD2 | SVSPGIAGYTDTQY
TRBV9 | NA | ASSVVSGNTGELF
TRBV9 | NA | ASSPSLGADTQY
TRBV5-1 | TRBD1 | ASSLTGTGDNSPLH
TRBV6-5 | TRBD2 | ASSDGTSGGDSTGELF
TRBV20-1 | NA | SALGAGYSNQPQH
TRBV27 | NA | ASSLGGRGANVLT
TRBV9 | TRBD1 | AISLCSPGGEEYEQY
TRBV7-2 | NA | ASSLDRIVTEAF
TRBV7-9 | NA | ASTQDTRYGYT
TRBV3-1 | NA | ASSWGGDEKLF
TRBV5-5 | NA | ASSLEGAQGQY
TRBV27 | NA | ASSDNSRGVDGYT
TRBV5-1 | NA | ASSQGPASTDTQY